Here is one TCR beta chain with its context. It has no known antigen specificity. It has no much larger one-base neighbor in the sample; base qualities were not kept. The germline V gene (reference sequence) provides CDR1 MNHEY and CDR2 SMNVEV. There are 16 amino acids in the CDR3, from cysteine to phenylalanine inclusive. Kept here is only the CDR3 DNA, which spans 48 bases and is read in frame from base 1. At the junction V is shortened by 2 bases and J by 7 bases; bases outside the gene matches: 9. Receptor libraries were prepared by the immunoSEQ multiplex PCR assay. The source study handled its data this way. To diagnose cytomegalovirus status from the catalog of TCR beta chain sequences, a statistical classification framework was built. TCRdb limited this immuneACCESS table to in-frame rearrangements with V and J called. A share of clones is missing; checked studies link under half to unresolved V genes, and the rest is unexplained. The DNA was the basis for D and trimming; V, J and clone size are from that table. Counted in this sample were 280,000 or so clones; approximately 90% of them appeared once. Clones ranked in the top ten supply approximately 0.9% of the sample.

These data are taken from a study of cytomegalovirus exposure and HLA in healthy donors (dated by TCRdb to between 2016 and 2019). Background on the whole study: According to a later analysis, the 120 or so validation repertoires were produced on the same platform as the roughly 600 repertoires of the first cohort. The study was designed to test whether signatures of past pathogen exposure could be identified by cataloging public T cell receptors. Besides the first cohort of 550 to 750 subjects, a separate validation cohort made up of some 110 different subjects was used. High-throughput TCR immunosequencing, statistical association of individual TCRs with disease status, and machine learning were combined to predict cytomegalovirus infection status. Overall results and qualifications from the work: A later analysis found that TCRs clustered in the first cohort also tended to co-occur in the roughly 120 validation repertoires, with 94% of cluster scores above 0. The study gave a list of some 150 TCR beta chains associated with cytomegalovirus. It was suggested by the authors that the approach could potentially be generalized to other disease states and immunological phenotypes. All 120 or so repertoires were used to score co-occurrence in the validation cohort in a later analysis, because that analysis had no HLA typing for the cohort. While some public TCRs were present in many individuals, most TCR sequences turned up only very rarely across donors. The classifier was reported to diagnose cytomegalovirus status with high specificity and sensitivity in both the original cohort and the validation cohort. A few of the identified cytomegalovirus-associated TCR beta chains were confirmed in vitro to be specific for cytomegalovirus antigens.

Separate from the roughly 700-subject first cohort, the validation cohort of 90 to 150 subjects was the group to which the donors belonged. The chain joins TRBV27 to TRBJ2-1; the junction holds 9 bases that match TRBD1. The sample was PBMCs. The TCR was taken from a woman between 18 and 29 years old in good health and CMV-seronegative. The nucleotide sequence is given as TGTGCCAGCAGTTTAAAGAGGACAGGGGCGGGGAATGAGCAGTTCTTC. Its protein product is CASSLKRTGAGNEQFF.